Sequencing of this T cell receptor beta chain was carried out in a study of blood T cell repertoires in COVID-19 (TCRdb year 2020). For the wider study: The collaborator samples originated in the United States, Italy and Spain and spanned the acute and convalescent phases of COVID-19. Deeply sampled blood TCRbeta repertoires from subjects exposed to, actively infected with, or recovered from COVID-19 were included in the dataset. The material from the prospective study consisted of cDNA or gDNA derived from T cells, B-cell-depleted T cells, or PBMCs. A freely available public database, intended as a resource for researchers studying the immune response to SARS-CoV-2, is where the repertoires were released. Samples were obtained from the ongoing ImmuneRACE study (first 160 participants) and from over 1,000 subjects provided by 6 global collaborators. Where available, HLA class I and class II types were obtained from metadata supplied by the sample provider rather than from assay-based typing. Sample metadata almost always included a de-identified subject ID, COVID-19 status, age in years and sex. Results and caveats for the whole study, not just this receptor: The amount of clinical and demographic metadata varied by source and participant and was provided uncurated.

As regards this clone: There is no known antigen for this receptor. The input lacks base qualities; no much larger clone sits a single base away.

TCRbeta CDR3 regions were amplified from genomic DNA by means of the immunoSEQ Assay, a bias-controlled multiplex PCR. The authors' analysis ran thus. Nucleated cell counts per sample were estimated from amplification of reference gene primers within the assay. To quantify the absolute abundance of each unique TCRbeta CDR3 rearrangement, sequence reads were collapsed and filtered. Productive Simpson clonality was computed per sample as the square root of Simpson's diversity index over productive rearrangements. Here the immuneACCESS table is served through TCRdb, limited to in-frame sequences with V and J called. Missing clones are a known gap in these copies; in checked studies unresolved V genes cover under half, and the rest lacks a known reason. The DNA gave D and trimming, while V, J and clone size come from that table. The sample contains fewer than 200,000 clones, over 80% of them found a single time. Approximately 4% of the sample lies in the top ten.

Enrolling through a virtual design, the prospective study's participants ranged in age from roughly 18 to 100 years and lived across about two dozen United States geographic areas. To assign participants to cohorts, the prospective study relied on clinical history that participants themselves reported in a screening survey and a study questionnaire. Recovered participants in ImmuneRACE Cohort 3 were defined by two consecutive negative NP/OP PCR tests, clearance by a healthcare professional, or resolution of symptoms. In the prospective study, mobile phlebotomists collected whole blood, serum and a nasopharyngeal or oropharyngeal swab from each participant. Participants in the prospective study had the option to provide additional blood draws and questionnaires over an approximately 2-month period. Before DNA extraction, blood samples from the prospective study were shipped at room temperature or frozen.

The receptor comes from a woman aged 50 to 60 who had recovered from COVID-19. Sequenced sample: PBMCs or T cells enriched from blood (not recorded which).

The nucleotides are TGTGCCAGCAGCCCAGGACACTCTGGAAACACCATATATTTT. It codes for CASSPGHSGNTIYF. The chain joins TRBV28 to TRBJ1-3; TRBD1 is a possible D gene, resting on 5 matching bases. Via the germline V gene, CDR1 is MDHEN and CDR2 SYDVKM. V was cut back by 6 bases and J by 0 bases, leaving a gap of 9 bases between them. The CDR3 sequence holds 14 residues, the cysteine and phenylalanine included. The DNA shown is the 42-base CDR3, in frame from base 1.